Listed here is a single T cell receptor beta chain. Its antigen is unidentified. Sampling times: baseline, cycle 4 day 1, cycle 7 day 1. The sample originates from a study of OX40 agonist ivuxolimab in advanced cancers. Study results and limitations: At doses 0.1 to 3.0 mg/kg, CD4+ and CD8+ clones expanded.

Using immunoSEQ multiplex PCR, the repertoire was profiled, and TCRdb retains in-frame clones only, with some absent. The table includes about 34,000 clones, 65% to 90% detected once. The material sequenced was CD4+ or CD8+ T cells sorted from blood, taken in a trial of the OX40 agonist ivuxolimab. This clonotype was sampled from an adult with an advanced solid tumor such as melanoma, head and neck, liver or kidney cancer.

The CDR3 DNA sequence: TGTGCCAGCACCCAGGGAGCACACAGAGATTCACCCCTCCACTTT. This sequence encodes CASTQGAHRDSPLHF. The rearrangement links TRBV9 to TRBJ1-6, with D tentatively TRBD1 (5 bases). This CDR3 comprises 15 residues. The germline V gene has CDR1 SGDLS and CDR2 YYNGEE. V lost 6 bases, J lost 8 bases, and 18 bases lay in between.